The 22 T cell receptor beta chains presented below share a single source sample, sequenced in a study of CD8 T cells in ankylosing spondylitis. TCRdb ran MiXCR on the 5' RACE reads and lists one entry per CDR3 protein. The sample has fewer than 250,000 distinct CDR3 sequences; under 12% are singletons. Sequencing was performed on blood, either unsorted or a sorted T cell fraction (not recorded which). The receptors derive from a male donor with ankylosing spondylitis or in good health (not recorded which).

This clonotype appeared many times. The chain combines TRBV2 with TRBJ2-6; D remains ambiguous. Deletions cut 3 bases from V and 6 bases from J, with 12 bases between. This CDR3 is 15 amino acids long. Germline assignment: CDR1 SNHLY and CDR2 FYNNEI. The CDR3 protein is CASSEQLRVANVLTF. The DNA for the CDR3 is TGTGCCAGCAGTGAGCAACTCCGGGTGGCCAACGTCCTGACTTTC.

This clonotype appeared many times. The chain links TRBV12-3 or TRBV12-4 to TRBJ1-6; tentatively, D is TRBD1 (6 bases). Trimming removed 6 bases from V and 13 bases from J, with 16 bases in between. The CDR3 is 13 residues long. The CDR3 loop is CASSPGAPRPLHF. CDR3 nucleotide sequence: TGTGCCAGCAGCCCGGGGGCCCCGCGGCCCCTCCACTTT.

In this sample, this clonotype turned up many times. A read error may account for a junction end that differs from germline. This chain joins TRBV7-8 and TRBJ2-1; 7 nucleotides agree with TRBD1. The germline gives CDR1 SGHVS, CDR2 FQNEAQ. The CDR3 sequence is 15 residues long. In DNA form, the CDR3 reads TGTGCCAGCGGCTTACGACAGGGTTATGGGAATGAGCAGTTCTTC. Protein sequence: CASGLRQGYGNEQFF.

This clonotype has at least ten counts. V usage is TRBV20-1 and J usage is TRBJ2-3; D is unclear. Germline loops: CDR1 DFQATT, CDR2 SNEGSKA (reference sequence). The V gene lost 1 base and the J gene lost 0 bases, with 11 bases spanning the gap. This CDR3 region has 15 residues. The CDR3 DNA sequence: TGCAGTGCTAGAGTTGACTTAACTAGCACAGATACGCAGTATTTT. This sequence encodes CSARVDLTSTDTQYF.

In this sample, this clonotype turned up a few times. CDR3 amino acids: CASSLERRLNQPQHF. As DNA, the CDR3 is TGTGCCAGCAGCTTAGAGAGAAGACTCAATCAGCCCCAGCATTTT. V and J are TRBV7-2 and TRBJ1-5; D gene unclear. Germline lookup yields CDR1 SGHTA and CDR2 FQGNSA. CDR3 size: 15 residues. The V and J ends lost 1 base and 3 bases respectively, with 10 bases between them.

This clonotype was counted at least ten times. V and J are TRBV7-2 and TRBJ2-7; D gene unclear. CDR1 is SGHTA, CDR2 FQGNSA, per germline. CDR3 length: 14 amino acids. V was shortened by 2 bases and J by 2 bases, with 10 bases between the two germline ends. CDR3 loop: CASSLPGGPYEQYF. As DNA, the CDR3 is TGTGCCAGCAGCTTACCAGGCGGCCCCTACGAGCAGTACTTC.

This clonotype was seen at least ten times. The chain couples TRBV12-3 or TRBV12-4 to TRBJ1-5, with D perhaps TRBD1 (5 bases). The CDR3 has 13 amino acids. Trimming took off 5 bases at V and 11 bases at J, with 16 bases between the two ends. CDR3 protein: CASSPYGEGAQHF. In DNA, the CDR3 is TGTGCCAGCAGTCCTTACGGGGAAGGGGCCCAGCATTTT.

This clonotype was seen ten or more times. The J gene is TRBJ1-2, the V gene TRBV6-1, with 10 bases matching TRBD1. The trim removed 10 bases at V and 5 bases at J, leaving 10 bases unmatched. This CDR3 region has 14 residues. Looked up from germline, CDR1 is MNHNS and CDR2 is SASEGT. Here the CDR3 reads CATSTGTGAYGYTF. The CDR3 coding sequence is TGTGCCACTTCGACCGGGACAGGGGCGTATGGCTACACCTTC.

This clonotype was seen ten or more times. The chain joins TRBV5-1 to TRBJ1-1; 7 bases are a match to TRBD1. There are 15 residues in the CDR3. Germline V gives CDR1 SGHRS, CDR2 YFSETQ. V lost 4 bases to trimming and J lost 0 bases; unmatched junction nucleotides: 6. CDR3 amino acids: CASSPTGQMNTEAFF. CDR3 bases: TGCGCCAGCAGCCCGACGGGACAGATGAACACTGAAGCTTTCTTT.

This clonotype was seen many times. V is TRBV10-3 and J is TRBJ2-3, with 9 nucleotides matching TRBD2. The CDR3 has 16 amino acids. V trimming: 3 bases; J trimming: 3 bases; junction bases outside the gene matches: 7. Germline-derived CDR1 and CDR2 are ENHRY and SYGVKD. DNA of the CDR3: TGTGCCATCAGTGATGGGCTAGCGGGGCTGACAGATACGCAGTATTTT. Translation: CAISDGLAGLTDTQYF.

This clonotype was recorded many times. The V call is TRBV25-1, the J call TRBJ2-1; 9 bases are a match to TRBD1. The germline CDR1 and CDR2 sequences are MGHDK and SYGVNS. With 3 bases clipped from V and 8 bases from J, the junction kept 8 bases outside the gene matches. The CDR3 is 15 residues long. CDR3 coding DNA: TGTGCCAGCAGTGAGACGACAGGGGGTACGGATGAGCAGTTCTTC. Protein: CASSETTGGTDEQFF.

V gene TRBV7-2 combines with J gene TRBJ2-7; TRBD2 aligns across 15 bases. The CDR3 covers 16 residues. In germline, CDR1 is SGHTA, CDR2 FQGNSA. The V gene end was trimmed by 4 bases and the J gene end by 3 bases; junction bases not matched to a gene: 4. CDR3 residues: CASSSGLAGGFYEQYF. The CDR3 bases are TGTGCCAGCAGCTCCGGACTAGCGGGGGGGTTCTACGAGCAGTACTTC.

This clonotype was seen ten or more times. The V and J genes are TRBV9 and TRBJ2-1; tentative D call: TRBD2 (7 bases). CDR3 length: 16 amino acids. CDR1 and CDR2 (germline): SGDLS, YYNGEE. V was trimmed by 6 bases and J by 0 bases, leaving 16 bases between them. CDR3 in amino acids: CASNPRGGSSYNEQFF. DNA of the CDR3: TGTGCCAGCAACCCGAGGGGGGGGAGCTCCTACAATGAGCAGTTCTTC.

This clonotype was picked up many times. The rearrangement links TRBV15 to TRBJ1-1; 7 nucleotides line up with TRBD1. CDR1 and CDR2 from the germline V gene are LNHNV and YYDKDF (reference sequence). The J segment lost 1 base and the V segment lost 0 bases, leaving 2 bases of the junction unmatched. This CDR3 contains 15 residues. The CDR3 bases are TGTGCCACCAGCAGAGAAGGGGGCCAGAACACTGAAGCTTTCTTT. The encoded protein is CATSREGGQNTEAFF.

This clonotype was recorded at least ten times. V and J are TRBV20-1 and TRBJ1-5; D remains ambiguous. Trimming stripped 1 base from V and 0 bases from J, with 13 bases between. Germline V gene data show CDR1 as DFQATT and CDR2 as SNEGSKA (reference sequence). This CDR3 has 16 residues. CDR3 sequence: CSARVGGSGSNQPQHF. The CDR3, as DNA: TGCAGTGCTAGAGTGGGAGGGAGCGGTAGCAATCAGCCCCAGCATTTT.

The chain is built from TRBV7-6 and TRBJ2-1; tentatively, D is TRBD1 or TRBD2 (6 bases each). Trimming removed 5 bases from V and 6 bases from J, with 11 bases in between. The CDR3 sequence is 13 residues long. The germline V gene has CDR1 SGHVS and CDR2 FNYEAQ. The CDR3 nucleotides read TGTGCCAGCAGCCTGGAGGGGGGCAATGAGCAGTTCTTC. The encoded protein is CASSLEGGNEQFF.

Turning to this clonotype: Mismatch with germline at one junction end may stem from a read error. The rearrangement uses TRBV29-1 and TRBJ2-1; 10 bases align to TRBD2. Germline CDR1 is SQVTM and CDR2 is ANQGSEA. This CDR3 comprises 18 residues. CDR3 nucleotides: TGCAGCGTTGAGGATGCTAGCGGGAGAGGGGGTCTTAACAATGCGCAGTTCTTC. This codes for CSVEDASGRGGLNNAQFF.

This clonotype occurred many times. The gene calls are TRBV14 and TRBJ2-7, with 9 bases lining up with TRBD1. V lost 4 bases and J lost 3; bases outside the gene matches: 7. Germline V lookup: CDR1 SGHDN, CDR2 FVKESK. CDR3 size: 15 residues. The CDR3 loop reads CASSRTGTGSYEQYF. The CDR3 nucleotides read TGTGCCAGCAGCCGAACGGGGACAGGGAGCTACGAGCAGTACTTC. The whole variable domain, remainder taken from reference TRBV14 and TRBJ2-7, is EAGVTQFPSHSVIEKGQTVTLRCDPISGHDNLYWYRRVMGKEIKFLLHFVKESKQDESGMPNNRFLAERTGGTYSTLKVQPAELEDSGVYFCASSRTGTGSYEQYFGPGTRLTVT.

The sample holds many counts of this clonotype. This chain joins TRBV7-6 and TRBJ2-1, with TRBD1 as a possible D gene (5 bases). Trimming removed 0 bases from V and 4 bases from J, with 10 bases in between. The CDR3 runs 15 residues. The germline CDR1 and CDR2 sequences are SGHVS and FNYEAQ. The CDR3 bases are TGTGCCAGCAGCTTAGCGCAGGGCGGTTACAATGAGCAGTTCTTC. This gives the protein CASSLAQGGYNEQFF.

This chain connects TRBV6-1 to TRBJ1-2; D might be TRBD1 (6 bases). Germline V gene data show CDR1 as MNHNS and CDR2 as SASEGT. This CDR3 has 13 residues. The V end was cut by 6 bases, the J end by 11 bases, with 19 bases between. The CDR3 sequence: CASSLGGPMGYTF. CDR3 nucleotide sequence: TGTGCCAGCAGCCTAGGGGGTCCAATGGGGTACACCTTC.

V usage is TRBV7-9 and J usage is TRBJ1-4; perhaps TRBD1 as D (5 bases). CDR1 is SEHNR and CDR2 is FQNEAQ in the germline V gene (reference sequence). This CDR3 region has 14 residues. V gave up 5 bases and J gave up 5 bases, with 12 bases separating them. The CDR3 sequence is CASSPGLENEKLFF. The CDR3 region has the DNA TGTGCCAGCAGCCCAGGGTTAGAGAATGAAAAACTGTTTTTT. Looking up the rest from reference TRBV7-9 and TRBJ1-4 gives the full variable domain: DTGVSQNPRHKITKRGQNVTFRCDPISEHNRLYWYRQTLGQGPEFLTYFQNEAQLEKSRLLSDRFSAERPKGSFSTLEIQRTEQGDSAMYLCASSPGLENEKLFFGSGTQLSVL.

This clonotype was detected only a few times. The DNA for the CDR3 is TGTGCCAGCAGTGAAGGGAAAGGAGGCCATGAGCAGTTCTTC. It encodes CASSEGKGGHEQFF. The rearrangement joins TRBV2 to TRBJ2-1; D perhaps matches TRBD2 (5 bases). Germline loops: CDR1 SNHLY, CDR2 FYNNEI. CDR3 size: 14 residues. V was pared by 1 base and J by 8 bases, with 12 bases between.